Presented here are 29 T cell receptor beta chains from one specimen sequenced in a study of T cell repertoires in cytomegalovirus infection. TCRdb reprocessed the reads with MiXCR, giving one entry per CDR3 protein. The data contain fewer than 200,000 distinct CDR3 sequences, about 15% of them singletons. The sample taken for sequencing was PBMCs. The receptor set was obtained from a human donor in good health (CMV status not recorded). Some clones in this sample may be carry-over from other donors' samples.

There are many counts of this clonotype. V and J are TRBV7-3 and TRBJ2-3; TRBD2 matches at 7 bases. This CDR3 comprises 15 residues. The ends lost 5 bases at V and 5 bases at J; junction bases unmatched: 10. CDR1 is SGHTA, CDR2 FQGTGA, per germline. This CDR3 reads CASSAQRGGIDTQYF. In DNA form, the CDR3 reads TGTGCCAGCAGCGCCCAGCGGGGAGGGATAGATACGCAGTATTTT.

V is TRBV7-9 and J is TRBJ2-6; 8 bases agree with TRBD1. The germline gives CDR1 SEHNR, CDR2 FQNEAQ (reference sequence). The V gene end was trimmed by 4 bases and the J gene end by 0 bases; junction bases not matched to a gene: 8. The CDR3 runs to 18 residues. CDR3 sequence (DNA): TGTGCCAGCAGCTCTTTGACAGGGGCAGACTCTGGGGCCAACGTCCTGACTTTC. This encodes CASSSLTGADSGANVLTF.

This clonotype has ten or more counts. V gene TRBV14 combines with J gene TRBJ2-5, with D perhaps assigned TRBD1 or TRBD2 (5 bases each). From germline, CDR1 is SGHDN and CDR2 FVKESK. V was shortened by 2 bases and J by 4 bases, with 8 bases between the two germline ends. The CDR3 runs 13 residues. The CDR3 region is CASSQWDLETQYF. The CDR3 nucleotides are TGTGCCAGCAGCCAATGGGACCTAGAGACCCAGTACTTC.

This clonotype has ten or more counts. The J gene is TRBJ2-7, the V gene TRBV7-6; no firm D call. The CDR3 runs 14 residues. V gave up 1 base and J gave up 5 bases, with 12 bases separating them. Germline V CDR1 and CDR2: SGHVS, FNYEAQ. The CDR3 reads CASSLGPLTHEQYF. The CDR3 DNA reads TGTGCCAGCAGCTTAGGTCCACTAACCCACGAGCAGTACTTC.

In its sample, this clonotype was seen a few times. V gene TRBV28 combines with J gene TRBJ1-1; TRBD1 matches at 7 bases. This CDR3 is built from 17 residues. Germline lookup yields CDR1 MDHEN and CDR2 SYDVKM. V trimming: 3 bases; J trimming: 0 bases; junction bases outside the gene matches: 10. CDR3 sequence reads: CASSLWDSRGMNTEAFF. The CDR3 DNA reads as TGTGCCAGCAGTTTGTGGGACAGCCGGGGCATGAACACTGAAGCTTTCTTT.

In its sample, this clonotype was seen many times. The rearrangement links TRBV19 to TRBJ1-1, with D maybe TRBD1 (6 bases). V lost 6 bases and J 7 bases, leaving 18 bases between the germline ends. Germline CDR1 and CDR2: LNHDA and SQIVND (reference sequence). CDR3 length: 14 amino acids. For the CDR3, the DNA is TGTGCCAGTAGCCAGACAGGTAAAAGGATTGAAGCTTTCTTT. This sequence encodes CASSQTGKRIEAFF. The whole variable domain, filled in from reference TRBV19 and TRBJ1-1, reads DGGITQSPKYLFRKEGQNVTLSCEQNLNHDAMYWYRQDPGQGLRLIYYSQIVNDFQKGDIAEGYSVSREKKESFPLTVTSAQKNPTAFYLCASSQTGKRIEAFFGQGTRLTVV.

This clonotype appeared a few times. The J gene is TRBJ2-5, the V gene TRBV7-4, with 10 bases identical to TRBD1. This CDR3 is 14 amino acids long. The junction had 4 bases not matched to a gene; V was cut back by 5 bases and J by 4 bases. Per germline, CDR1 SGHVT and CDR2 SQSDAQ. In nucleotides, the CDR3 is TGTGCCAGCAGCACGGGACAGGGGAGAGAGACCCAGTACTTC. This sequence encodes CASSTGQGRETQYF.

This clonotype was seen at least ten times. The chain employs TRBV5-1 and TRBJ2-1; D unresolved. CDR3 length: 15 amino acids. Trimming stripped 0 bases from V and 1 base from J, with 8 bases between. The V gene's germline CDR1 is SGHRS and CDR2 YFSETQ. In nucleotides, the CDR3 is TGCGCCAGCAGCTTGGACCCCAGTTCCTACAATGAGCAGTTCTTC. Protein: CASSLDPSSYNEQFF.

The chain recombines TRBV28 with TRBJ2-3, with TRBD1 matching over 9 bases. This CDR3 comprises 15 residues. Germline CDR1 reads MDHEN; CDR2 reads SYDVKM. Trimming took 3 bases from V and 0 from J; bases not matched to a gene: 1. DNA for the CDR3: TGTGCCAGCAGTTTCGGGACAGGGAGCACAGATACGCAGTATTTT. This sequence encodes CASSFGTGSTDTQYF. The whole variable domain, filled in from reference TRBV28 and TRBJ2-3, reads DVKVTQSSRYLVKRTGEKVFLECVQDMDHENMFWYRQDPGLGLRLIYFSYDVKMKEKGDIPEGYSVSREKKERFSLILESASTNQTSMYLCASSFGTGSTDTQYFGPGTRLTVL.

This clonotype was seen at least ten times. In DNA form, the CDR3 reads TGTGCCAGCAGCTCAGGACGTGGGGCTAATCAGCCCCAGCATTTT. It encodes CASSSGRGANQPQHF. V and J are TRBV7-2 and TRBJ1-5; D possibly corresponds to TRBD1 (5 bases). The V end was cut by 4 bases, the J end by 4 bases, with 14 bases between. The CDR3 has 15 residues. The germline CDR1 and CDR2 sequences are SGHTA and FQGNSA.

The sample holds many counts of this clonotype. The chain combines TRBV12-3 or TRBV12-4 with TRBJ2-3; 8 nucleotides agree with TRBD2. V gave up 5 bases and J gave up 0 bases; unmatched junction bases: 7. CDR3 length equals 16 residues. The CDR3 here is CASSNLAGASTDTQYF. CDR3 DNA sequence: TGTGCCAGCAGTAATCTAGCGGGCGCTAGCACAGATACGCAGTATTTT.

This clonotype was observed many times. The CDR3 protein is CASSFRQGGQPQHF. In nucleotides, the CDR3 is TGTGCCAGCAGCTTCCGACAGGGTGGTCAGCCCCAGCATTTT. The V call is TRBV7-2, the J call TRBJ1-5; 7 bases agree with TRBD1. CDR3 length: 14 amino acids. With V trimmed by 3 bases and J by 6 bases, 5 bases remained unmatched. The germline gives CDR1 SGHTA, CDR2 FQGNSA.

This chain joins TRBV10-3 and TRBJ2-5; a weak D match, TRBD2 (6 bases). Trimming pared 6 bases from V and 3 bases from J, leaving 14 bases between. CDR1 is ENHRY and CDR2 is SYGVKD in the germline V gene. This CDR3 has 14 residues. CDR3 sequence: CAIRGSGAKETQYF. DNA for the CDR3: TGTGCCATCAGGGGTAGCGGAGCCAAAGAGACCCAGTACTTC.

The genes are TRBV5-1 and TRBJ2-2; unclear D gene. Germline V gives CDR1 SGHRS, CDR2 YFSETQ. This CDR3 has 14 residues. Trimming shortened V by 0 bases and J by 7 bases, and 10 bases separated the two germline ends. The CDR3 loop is CASSLVQSGGELFF. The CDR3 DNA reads TGCGCCAGCAGCTTGGTTCAGAGTGGCGGGGAGCTGTTTTTT.

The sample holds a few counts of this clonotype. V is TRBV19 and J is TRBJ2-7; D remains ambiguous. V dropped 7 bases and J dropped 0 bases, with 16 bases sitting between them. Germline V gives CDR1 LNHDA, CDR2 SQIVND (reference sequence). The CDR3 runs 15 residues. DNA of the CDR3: TGTGCCAGTAAAGAGACGGACGGCAGCTCCTACGAGCAGTACTTC. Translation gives CASKETDGSSYEQYF. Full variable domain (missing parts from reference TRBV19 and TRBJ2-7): DGGITQSPKYLFRKEGQNVTLSCEQNLNHDAMYWYRQDPGQGLRLIYYSQIVNDFQKGDIAEGYSVSREKKESFPLTVTSAQKNPTAFYLCASKETDGSSYEQYFGPGTRLTVT.

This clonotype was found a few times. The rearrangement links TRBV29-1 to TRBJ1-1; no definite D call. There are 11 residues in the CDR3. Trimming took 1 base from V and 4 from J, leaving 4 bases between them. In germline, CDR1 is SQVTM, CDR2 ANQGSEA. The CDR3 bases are TGCAGCGTTGAAGGGGTCACTGAAGCTTTCTTT. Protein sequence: CSVEGVTEAFF.

CDR3 nucleotides: TGTGCCAGCAGACCGGGACAGGGACGCGTGTATGGCTACACCTTC. Translating it yields CASRPGQGRVYGYTF. V is TRBV28 and J is TRBJ1-2, with 9 bases matching TRBD1. This CDR3 contains 15 residues. The ends lost 6 bases at V and 5 bases at J; junction bases unmatched: 10. Germline CDR1 reads MDHEN; CDR2 reads SYDVKM.

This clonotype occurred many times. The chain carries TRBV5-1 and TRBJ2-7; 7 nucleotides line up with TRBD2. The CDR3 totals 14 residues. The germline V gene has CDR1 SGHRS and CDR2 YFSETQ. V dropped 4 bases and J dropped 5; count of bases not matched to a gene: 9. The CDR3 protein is CASSPQGGIDEQYF. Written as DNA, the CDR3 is TGCGCCAGCAGCCCCCAGGGAGGGATCGACGAGCAGTACTTC.

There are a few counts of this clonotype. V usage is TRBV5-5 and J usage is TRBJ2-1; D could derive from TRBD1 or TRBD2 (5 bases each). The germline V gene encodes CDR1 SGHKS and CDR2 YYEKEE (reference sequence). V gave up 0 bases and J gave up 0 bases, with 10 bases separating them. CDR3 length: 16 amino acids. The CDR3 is CASSLAKGSSYNEQFF. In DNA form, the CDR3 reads TGTGCCAGCAGCTTGGCCAAGGGGAGCTCCTACAATGAGCAGTTCTTC.

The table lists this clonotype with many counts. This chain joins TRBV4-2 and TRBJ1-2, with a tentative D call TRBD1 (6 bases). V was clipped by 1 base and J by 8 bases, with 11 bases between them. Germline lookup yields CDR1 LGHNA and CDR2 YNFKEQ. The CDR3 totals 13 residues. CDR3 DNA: TGTGCCAGCAGCCAAGTTAGGGGGGTCGGCTACACCTTC. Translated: CASSQVRGVGYTF.

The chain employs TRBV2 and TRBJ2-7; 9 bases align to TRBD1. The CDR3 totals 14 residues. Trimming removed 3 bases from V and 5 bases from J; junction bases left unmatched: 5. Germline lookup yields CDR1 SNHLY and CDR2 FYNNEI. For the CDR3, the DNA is TGTGCCAGCAGTGAGGGGACAGGGCGGCACGAGCAGTACTTC. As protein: CASSEGTGRHEQYF.

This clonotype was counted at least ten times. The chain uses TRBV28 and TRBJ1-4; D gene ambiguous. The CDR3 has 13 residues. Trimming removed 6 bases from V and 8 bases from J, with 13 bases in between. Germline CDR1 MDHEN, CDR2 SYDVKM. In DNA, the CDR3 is TGTGCCAGCAGAGCTCCAACGGCGGAAAAACTGTTTTTT. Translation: CASRAPTAEKLFF.

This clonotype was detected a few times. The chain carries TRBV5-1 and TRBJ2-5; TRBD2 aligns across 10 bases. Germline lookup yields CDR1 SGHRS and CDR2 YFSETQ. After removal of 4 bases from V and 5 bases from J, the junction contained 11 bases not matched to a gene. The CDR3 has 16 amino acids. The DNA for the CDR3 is TGCGCCAGCAGCCTTTCGTTAGCGGGAGGCGAGGAGACCCAGTACTTC. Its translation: CASSLSLAGGEETQYF.

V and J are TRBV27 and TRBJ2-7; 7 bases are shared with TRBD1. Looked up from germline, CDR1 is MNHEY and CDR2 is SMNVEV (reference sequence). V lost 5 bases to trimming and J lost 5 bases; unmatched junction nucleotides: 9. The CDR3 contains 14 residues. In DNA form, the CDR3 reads TGTGCCAGCAGTCCAACGACAGGGTACAACGAGCAGTACTTC. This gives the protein CASSPTTGYNEQYF.

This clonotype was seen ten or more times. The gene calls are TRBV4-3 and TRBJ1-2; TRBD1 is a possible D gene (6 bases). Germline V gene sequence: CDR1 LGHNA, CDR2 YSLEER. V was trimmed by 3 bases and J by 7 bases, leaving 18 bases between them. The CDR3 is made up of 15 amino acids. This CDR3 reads CASSQGAGAPGGYTF. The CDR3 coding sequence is TGCGCCAGCAGCCAGGGGGCGGGGGCGCCCGGTGGCTACACCTTC.

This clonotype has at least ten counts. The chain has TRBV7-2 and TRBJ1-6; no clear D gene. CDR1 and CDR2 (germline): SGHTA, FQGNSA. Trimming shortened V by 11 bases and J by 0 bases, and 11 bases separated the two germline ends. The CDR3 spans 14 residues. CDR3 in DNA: TGTGCCTCCCAGCAAAGCTCCTATAATTCACCCCTCCACTTT. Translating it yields CASQQSSYNSPLHF.

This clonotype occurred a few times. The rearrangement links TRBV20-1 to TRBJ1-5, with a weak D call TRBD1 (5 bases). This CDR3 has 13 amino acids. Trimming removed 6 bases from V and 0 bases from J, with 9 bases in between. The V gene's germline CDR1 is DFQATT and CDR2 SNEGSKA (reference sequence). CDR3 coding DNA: TGCAGTGCGCAGACAGATAGCAATCAGCCCCAGCATTTT. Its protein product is CSAQTDSNQPQHF.

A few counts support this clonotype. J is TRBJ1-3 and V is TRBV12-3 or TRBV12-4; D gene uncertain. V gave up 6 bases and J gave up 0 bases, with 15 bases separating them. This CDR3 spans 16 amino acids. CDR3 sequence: CASRTAGRSSGNTIYF. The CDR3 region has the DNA TGTGCCAGCAGGACGGCCGGACGGTCCTCTGGAAACACCATATATTTT.

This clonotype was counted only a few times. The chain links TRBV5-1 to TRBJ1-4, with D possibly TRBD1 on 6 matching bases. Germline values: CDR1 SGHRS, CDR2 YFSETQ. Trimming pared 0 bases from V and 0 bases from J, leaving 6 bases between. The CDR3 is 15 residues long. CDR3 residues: CASSLGTATNEKLFF. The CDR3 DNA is TGCGCCAGCAGCTTGGGGACAGCAACTAATGAAAAACTGTTTTTT. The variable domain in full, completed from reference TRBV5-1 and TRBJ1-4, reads KAGVTQTPRYLIKTRGQQVTLSCSPISGHRSVSWYQQTPGQGLQFLFEYFSETQRNKGNFPGRFSGRQFSNSRSEMNVSTLELGDSALYLCASSLGTATNEKLFFGSGTQLSVL.